One and the same sample provided the 30 T cell receptor beta chains below, sequenced in a study of cytomegalovirus exposure and HLA in healthy donors. In the PCR, 60 Vbeta and 13 Jbeta primers were used. Profiling relied on immunoSEQ multiplex PCR, and the TCRdb table lists in-frame clones only, not all of them. Of about 140,000 clones listed, over 70% are singletons. Sequencing input: PBMCs. The receptor source for this set is a woman between 35 and 50 years old in good health and CMV-seronegative.

The chain carries TRBV11-2 and TRBJ1-4; maybe TRBD1 (6 bases). The CDR3 contains 15 residues. Germline CDR1 is SGHAT and CDR2 is FQNNGV. V lost 7 bases and J 4 bases, leaving 16 bases between the germline ends. CDR3 DNA sequence: TGTGCCAGCAACCACAGGGCCAAGAGTAATGAAAAACTGTTTTTT. It specifies CASNHRAKSNEKLFF.

V is TRBV5-1 and J is TRBJ1-4; possibly TRBD1 for D (5 bases). The CDR3 has 14 amino acids. Germline values: CDR1 SGHRS, CDR2 YFSETQ. V lost 0 bases and J 8 bases, leaving 11 bases between the germline ends. The CDR3 here is CASSLDGGGEKLFF. CDR3 DNA sequence: TGCGCCAGCAGCTTGGACGGGGGTGGAGAAAAACTGTTTTTT.

The V call is TRBV18, the J call TRBJ2-7, with D perhaps matching TRBD1 (6 bases). The germline V gene has CDR1 KGHSH and CDR2 LQKENI. V dropped 5 bases and J dropped 1 base, with 9 bases sitting between them. There are 13 residues in the CDR3. CDR3 in DNA: TGTGCCAGCTCAACAGGACAGTCCTACGAGCAGTACTTC. Protein sequence: CASSTGQSYEQYF.

The chain recombines TRBV28 with TRBJ1-2; tentative D call: TRBD1 (5 bases). The CDR3 length is 15 residues. CDR1 is MDHEN, CDR2 SYDVKM, per germline. Trimming removed 6 bases from V and 4 bases from J, with 18 bases in between. CDR3 in amino acids: CASRPPTALSYGYTF. CDR3 nucleotide sequence: TGTGCCAGCAGACCCCCGACAGCGCTCTCCTATGGCTACACCTTC.

J is TRBJ2-7 and V is TRBV7-9; D may be TRBD2 (5 bases). Germline CDR1 is SEHNR and CDR2 is FQNEAQ (reference sequence). V lost 2 bases to trimming and J lost 0 bases, with 11 bases between them. The CDR3 has 15 residues. The CDR3 protein is CASSLRDKLSYEQYF. For the CDR3, the DNA is TGTGCCAGCAGCTTACGGGATAAACTCTCCTACGAGCAGTACTTC.

This sequence joins TRBV5-4 and TRBJ1-1; D gene ambiguous. V lost 4 bases and J lost 7, with 8 bases in between. The CDR3 sequence is 11 residues long. Germline lookup yields CDR1 SGHNT and CDR2 YYREEE (reference sequence). The CDR3 protein is CASSAGGEAFF. CDR3 DNA sequence: TGTGCCAGCAGCGCCGGAGGTGAAGCTTTCTTT.

As for this clone: Other DNA sequences in the sample encode the same CDR3. The chain employs TRBV28 and TRBJ2-7, with 9 positions matching TRBD1. The germline V gene has CDR1 MDHEN and CDR2 SYDVKM. Trimming cost V 4 bases and J 0 bases; bases outside gene matches: 4. CDR3 length: 15 residues. CDR3 coding DNA: TGTGCCAGCAGTTCGCCGGGACAGGGCTCCTACGAGCAGTACTTC. Its translation: CASSSPGQGSYEQYF.

The chain recombines TRBV5-1 with TRBJ2-7; 8 bases are a match to TRBD1. The CDR3 covers 12 residues. After removal of 5 bases from V and 6 bases from J, the junction contained 4 bases not matched to a gene. From germline, CDR1 is SGHRS and CDR2 YFSETQ. The CDR3 reads CASRQGAFEQYF. As DNA, the CDR3 is TGCGCCAGCAGGCAGGGGGCGTTCGAGCAGTACTTC.

This rearrangement joins TRBV5-6 to TRBJ1-4, with a possible D match to TRBD1 (6 bases). The CDR3 contains 15 residues. CDR1 is SGHDT and CDR2 is YYEEEE in the germline V gene. Trimming removed 3 bases from V and 8 bases from J, with 17 bases in between. CDR3 region: CASSSQGWGQEKLFF. CDR3 bases: TGTGCCAGCAGCTCCCAGGGTTGGGGGCAAGAAAAACTGTTTTTT.

V is TRBV5-1 and J is TRBJ2-2; D unresolved. The V end lost 0 bases, the J end lost 0 bases, and 9 bases lay between the germline ends. The CDR3 spans 16 residues. CDR1 and CDR2 from the germline V gene are SGHRS and YFSETQ. The CDR3 DNA sequence: TGCGCCAGCAGCTTGGTAGGAGCCGCGAACACCGGGGAGCTGTTTTTT. This sequence encodes CASSLVGAANTGELFF.

This chain links TRBV10-1 with TRBJ2-4, with D perhaps matching TRBD1 (5 bases). The CDR3 spans 9 residues. V lost 4 bases to trimming and J lost 13 bases, with 5 bases between them. Germline values: CDR1 WNHNN, CDR2 SYGVQD (reference sequence). CDR3 region: CASSGQQYF. CDR3 coding DNA: TGCGCCAGCAGTGGACAGCAGTACTTC.

The V call is TRBV28, the J call TRBJ2-2; 10 bases line up with TRBD2. The V gene end was trimmed by 9 bases and the J gene end by 5 bases; junction bases not matched to a gene: 9. Germline CDR1 MDHEN, CDR2 SYDVKM. The CDR3 runs 15 residues. In DNA form, the CDR3 reads TGTGCCAGTACAGCGGGGGGGCTGGGGACCGGGGAGCTGTTTTTT. It is translated as CASTAGGLGTGELFF.

Only one count was recorded for this clone. The rearrangement joins TRBV5-6 to TRBJ1-3; TRBD1 aligns across 7 bases. CDR1 SGHDT and CDR2 YYEEEE come from the germline V gene. This CDR3 is 17 amino acids long. V shed 2 bases and J 0 bases; nucleotides not matched to a gene: 8. CDR3 DNA: TGTGCCAGCAGCTTAGACGGACGGACAGGCTCTGGAAACACCATATATTTT. Protein product: CASSLDGRTGSGNTIYF. Full variable domain (rest looked up from reference TRBV5-6 and TRBJ1-3): DAGVTQSPTHLIKTRGQQVTLRCSPKSGHDTVSWYQQALGQGPQFIFQYYEEEERQRGNFPDRFSGHQFPNYSSELNVNALLLGDSALYLCASSLDGRTGSGNTIYFGEGSWLTVV.

The rearrangement joins TRBV19 to TRBJ1-2; maybe TRBD1 (6 bases). The CDR3 totals 12 residues. Trimming removed 6 bases at V and 7 bases at J, with 12 bases between. Germline-derived CDR1 and CDR2 are LNHDA and SQIVND (reference sequence). The CDR3 loop reads CASSQGFGGYTF. DNA for the CDR3: TGTGCCAGTAGCCAGGGGTTTGGTGGCTACACCTTC. The full variable domain, rest sourced from reference TRBV19 and TRBJ1-2, is DGGITQSPKYLFRKEGQNVTLSCEQNLNHDAMYWYRQDPGQGLRLIYYSQIVNDFQKGDIAEGYSVSREKKESFPLTVTSAQKNPTAFYLCASSQGFGGYTFGSGTRLTVV.

The chain employs TRBV6-5 and TRBJ1-4; D not resolved. V was pared by 5 bases and J by 5 bases, with 9 bases between. Germline CDR1 reads MNHEY; CDR2 reads SVGAGI. The CDR3 has 13 residues. CDR3 nucleotides: TGTGCCAGCAGTGTAGCCTTGAATGAAAAACTGTTTTTT. Protein sequence: CASSVALNEKLFF.

This clone was detected only a few times. This sequence joins TRBV28 and TRBJ1-1; D ambiguous. The CDR3 loop spans 13 amino acids. Germline CDR1 and CDR2: MDHEN and SYDVKM. V lost 6 bases, J lost 0 bases, and 8 bases lay in between. The CDR3 DNA follows: TGTGCCAGCAGGTACACCATGAACACTGAAGCTTTCTTT. This translates into CASRYTMNTEAFF.

This clone was seen just once. The V and J genes are TRBV19 and TRBJ2-7, with D maybe TRBD1 (5 bases). Between the trimmed V and J ends, which lost 5 bases and 0 bases, there was a span of 8 bases. The CDR3 is made up of 13 amino acids. The germline CDR1 and CDR2 sequences are LNHDA and SQIVND (reference sequence). CDR3 nucleotide sequence: TGTGCCAGTAGTTCGACAGTCTCCTACGAGCAGTACTTC. Protein: CASSSTVSYEQYF.

V and J are TRBV10-3 and TRBJ1-2; 8 nucleotides line up with TRBD1. The germline CDR1 and CDR2 sequences are ENHRY and SYGVKD. V was pared by 6 bases and J by 2 bases, with 5 bases of the junction left unmatched. The CDR3 runs 14 residues. CDR3 DNA: TGTGCCATCAGACCAGGGGGCTCGAACTATGGCTACACCTTC. Translation: CAIRPGGSNYGYTF.

The chain recombines TRBV6-5 with TRBJ2-7; 9 bases map to TRBD1. The CDR3 totals 15 residues. V lost 6 bases, J lost 0 bases, and 6 bases stayed unmatched. In germline, CDR1 is MNHEY, CDR2 SVGAGI. The CDR3 loop is CASRNPGQGSYEQYF. CDR3 nucleotide sequence: TGTGCCAGCAGAAACCCGGGACAGGGCTCCTACGAGCAGTACTTC.

The CDR3 nucleotides read TGTGCCAGTAGTATACAGGGGGTAATCAATGAGCAGTTCTTC. It codes for CASSIQGVINEQFF. The V and J genes are TRBV19 and TRBJ2-1; 7 nucleotides match TRBD1. CDR1 LNHDA and CDR2 SQIVND come from the germline V gene (reference sequence). The J segment lost 6 bases and the V segment lost 2 bases, leaving 4 bases of the junction unmatched. The CDR3 runs 14 residues.

The genes are TRBV20-1 and TRBJ2-3, with unresolved D. Looked up from germline, CDR1 is DFQATT and CDR2 is SNEGSKA (reference sequence). The V end was cut by 6 bases, the J end by 10 bases, with 14 bases between. This CDR3 region has 11 residues. The chain's CDR3 is CSAEVRNAQYF. The CDR3 DNA reads as TGCAGTGCCGAGGTCCGAAACGCGCAGTATTTT.

The rearrangement joins TRBV10-3 to TRBJ1-4; D possibly corresponds to TRBD1 (5 bases). CDR1 and CDR2 from the germline V gene are ENHRY and SYGVKD. This CDR3 contains 15 residues. V was shortened by 0 bases and J by 8 bases, with 13 bases between the two germline ends. CDR3 sequence (DNA): TGTGCCATCAGTGAGTCCAAGGGACTTTCAGAAAAACTGTTTTTT. Translation gives CAISESKGLSEKLFF.

This clone was seen a few times. This sequence joins TRBV27 and TRBJ2-3, with D uncertain. Per the germline V gene, CDR1 is MNHEY and CDR2 is SMNVEV (reference sequence). Trimming left V 0 bases short and J 2 bases short, with 6 bases between. This CDR3 has 14 residues. In DNA form, the CDR3 reads TGTGCCAGCAGTTTATCGCGCTCCACAGATACGCAGTATTTT. Residues: CASSLSRSTDTQYF.

The chain combines TRBV5-1 with TRBJ2-7; D unresolved. Germline V gene lookup returns CDR1 SGHRS and CDR2 YFSETQ. V was pared by 4 bases and J by 3 bases, with 17 bases between. The CDR3 is 15 amino acids. This chain's CDR3 is CASSGGLADDYEQYF. The CDR3 bases are TGCGCCAGCAGCGGCGGTTTGGCTGACGACTACGAGCAGTACTTC.

The gene calls are TRBV10-3 and TRBJ2-5; D ambiguous. CDR1 ENHRY and CDR2 SYGVKD come from the germline V gene. CDR3 size: 12 residues. Between the trimmed V and J ends, which lost 3 bases and 3 bases, there was a span of 5 bases. CDR3 bases: TGTGCCATCAGTGACACAAAAGAGACCCAGTACTTC. Its translation: CAISDTKETQYF.

CDR3 sequence reads: CASSLVAGSGNQPQHF. The CDR3, as DNA: TGTGCCAGCAGCTTGGTGGCTGGGTCAGGGAATCAGCCCCAGCATTTT. This chain connects TRBV5-8 to TRBJ1-5; TRBD1 is a possible D gene (5 bases). Looked up from germline, CDR1 is SGHTS and CDR2 is YDEGEE. Trimming shortened V by 0 bases and J by 4 bases, and 14 bases separated the two germline ends. The CDR3 totals 16 residues.

The rearrangement uses TRBV7-9 and TRBJ2-1; 11 nucleotides align to TRBD1. The germline V gene encodes CDR1 SEHNR and CDR2 FQNEAQ (reference sequence). The CDR3 totals 15 residues. Unmatched junction bases numbered 3, after V lost 3 bases and J lost 5 bases. CDR3 sequence (DNA): TGTGCCAGCAGCTTGGCGGGACAGGGGGACAATGAGCAGTTCTTC. Protein product: CASSLAGQGDNEQFF.

The chain links TRBV11-3 to TRBJ2-7; no clear D. The germline V and J ends were trimmed by 1 base and 4 bases, with 8 bases remaining between them. The CDR3 is 13 amino acids. CDR1 is SGHNT and CDR2 is YENEEA in the germline V gene. CDR3 amino acids: CASSLGRHYEQYF. DNA for the CDR3: TGTGCCAGCAGCTTAGGCCGACATTACGAGCAGTACTTC.

This clone was found once. The chain couples TRBV5-4 to TRBJ2-2, with D possibly being TRBD1 (5 bases). Per the germline V gene, CDR1 is SGHNT and CDR2 is YYREEE (reference sequence). This CDR3 has 13 amino acids. V lost 2 bases and J 6 bases, leaving 8 bases between the germline ends. The CDR3 loop reads CASSLQAPGELFF. The CDR3 DNA reads TGTGCCAGCAGCTTACAGGCTCCCGGGGAGCTGTTTTTT.

About this clone itself: Its ends do not fully match the called genes, so a read error is possible. J is TRBJ1-2 and V is TRBV6-5; perhaps TRBD1 as D (5 bases). CDR1 MNHEY and CDR2 SVGAGI come from the germline V gene. The CDR3 is 15 amino acids. In DNA form, the CDR3 reads TGTGCCAGCAGTCCACTTCAGGCGGGGGGATATGGCTGCACCTTC. It codes for CASSPLQAGGYGCTF.